In this sample, the clone carrying this TCR beta chain is medium-sized. The sample originates from a study of blood T cell repertoires in COVID-19. Across the study: COVID-19 samples collected from the United States, Italy and Spain covered acute and convalescent phases.

This CDR3 has 17 amino acids. Germline assignment: CDR1 MNHEY and CDR2 SMNVEV (reference sequence). V lost 4 bases and J lost 0; bases outside the gene matches: 8. Only in-frame clones appear in the TCRdb table, and some are missing; sequencing was by immunoSEQ multiplex PCR. The data contain tens of thousands of clones, 83% of them singletons. The sample taken for sequencing was peripheral blood. This chain uses TRBV27 with TRBJ2-1; the match to TRBD2 covers 8 bases. The receptor's source is a man aged 70-80 years with active COVID-19. The CDR3 spells CASSSGGGGSSYNEQFF. Here the CDR3 DNA reads TGTGCCAGCAGTTCCGGGGGCGGGGGGAGCTCCTACAATGAGCAGTTCTTC.